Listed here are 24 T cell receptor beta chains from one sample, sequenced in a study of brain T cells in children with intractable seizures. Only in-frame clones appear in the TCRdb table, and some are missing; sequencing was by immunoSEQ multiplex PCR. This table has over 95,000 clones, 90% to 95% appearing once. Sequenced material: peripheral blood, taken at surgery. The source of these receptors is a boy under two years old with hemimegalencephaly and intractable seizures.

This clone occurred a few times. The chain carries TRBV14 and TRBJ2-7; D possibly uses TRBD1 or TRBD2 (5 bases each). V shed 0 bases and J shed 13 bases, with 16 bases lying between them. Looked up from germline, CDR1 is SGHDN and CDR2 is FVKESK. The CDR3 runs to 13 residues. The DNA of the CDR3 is TGTGCCAGCAGCCAAGACCCGGGACCCAGCCTCTACTTC. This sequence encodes CASSQDPGPSLYF.

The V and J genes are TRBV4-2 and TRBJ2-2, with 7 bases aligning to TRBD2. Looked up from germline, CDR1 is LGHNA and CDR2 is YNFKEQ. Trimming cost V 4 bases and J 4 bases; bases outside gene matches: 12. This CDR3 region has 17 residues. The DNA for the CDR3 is TGTGCCAGCAGCCCAAGTAGGGCGGGAGTTCGCACCGGGGAGCTGTTTTTT. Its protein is CASSPSRAGVRTGELFF.

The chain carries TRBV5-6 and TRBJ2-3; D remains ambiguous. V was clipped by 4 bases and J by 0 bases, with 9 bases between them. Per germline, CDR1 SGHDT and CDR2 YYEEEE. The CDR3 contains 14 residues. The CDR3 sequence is CASSADRSTDTQYF. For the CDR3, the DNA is TGTGCCAGCAGCGCTGACCGAAGCACAGATACGCAGTATTTT. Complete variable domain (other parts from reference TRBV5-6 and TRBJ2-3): DAGVTQSPTHLIKTRGQQVTLRCSPKSGHDTVSWYQQALGQGPQFIFQYYEEEERQRGNFPDRFSGHQFPNYSSELNVNALLLGDSALYLCASSADRSTDTQYFGPGTRLTVL.

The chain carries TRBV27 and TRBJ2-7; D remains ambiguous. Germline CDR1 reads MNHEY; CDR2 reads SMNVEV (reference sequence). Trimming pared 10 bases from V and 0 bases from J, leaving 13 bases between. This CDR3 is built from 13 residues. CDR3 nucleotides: TGTGCCACCTCGACCGCGAACTCCTACGAGCAGTACTTC. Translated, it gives CATSTANSYEQYF.

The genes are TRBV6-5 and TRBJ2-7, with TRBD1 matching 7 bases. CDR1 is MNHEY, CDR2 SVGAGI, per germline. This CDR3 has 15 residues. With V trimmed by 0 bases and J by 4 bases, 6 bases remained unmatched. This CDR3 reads CASSYSDRSIYEQYF. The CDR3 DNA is TGTGCCAGCAGTTACTCGGACAGGTCTATATACGAGCAGTACTTC.

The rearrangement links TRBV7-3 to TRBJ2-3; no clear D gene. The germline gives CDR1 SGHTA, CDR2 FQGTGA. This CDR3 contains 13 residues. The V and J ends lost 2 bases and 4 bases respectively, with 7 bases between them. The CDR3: CASSLESADTQYF. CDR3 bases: TGTGCCAGCAGCTTAGAGTCGGCAGATACGCAGTATTTT.

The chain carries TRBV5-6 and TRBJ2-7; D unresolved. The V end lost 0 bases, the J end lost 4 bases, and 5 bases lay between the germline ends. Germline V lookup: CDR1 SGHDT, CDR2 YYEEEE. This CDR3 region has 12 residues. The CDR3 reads CASSLGLYEQYF. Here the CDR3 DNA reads TGTGCCAGCAGCTTGGGACTTTACGAGCAGTACTTC.

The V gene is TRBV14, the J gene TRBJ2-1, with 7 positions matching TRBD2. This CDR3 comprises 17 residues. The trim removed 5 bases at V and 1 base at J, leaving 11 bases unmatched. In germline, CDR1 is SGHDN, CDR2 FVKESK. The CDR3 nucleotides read TGTGCCAGCAGCTCCCGCAACGGGAGGAAATCCTACAATGAGCAGTTCTTC. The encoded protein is CASSSRNGRKSYNEQFF.

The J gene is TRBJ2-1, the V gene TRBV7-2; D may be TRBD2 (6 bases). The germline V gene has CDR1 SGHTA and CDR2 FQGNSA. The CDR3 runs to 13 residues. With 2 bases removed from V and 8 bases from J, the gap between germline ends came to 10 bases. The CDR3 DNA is TGTGCCAGCAGCTTACTAGCGATAGATGAGCAGTTCTTC. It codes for CASSLLAIDEQFF.

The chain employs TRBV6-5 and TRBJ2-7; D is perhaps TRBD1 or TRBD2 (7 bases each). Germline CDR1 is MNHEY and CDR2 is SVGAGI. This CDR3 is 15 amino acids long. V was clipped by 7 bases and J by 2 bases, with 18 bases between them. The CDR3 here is CASTRQGGSTYEQYF. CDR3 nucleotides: TGTGCCAGCACCAGACAGGGCGGGAGTACCTACGAGCAGTACTTC.

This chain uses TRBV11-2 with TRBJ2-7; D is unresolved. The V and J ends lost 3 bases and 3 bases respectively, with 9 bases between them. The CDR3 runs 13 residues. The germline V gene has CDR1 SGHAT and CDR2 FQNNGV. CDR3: CASSLLAFYEQYF. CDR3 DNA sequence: TGTGCCAGCAGCTTGCTGGCATTCTACGAGCAGTACTTC.

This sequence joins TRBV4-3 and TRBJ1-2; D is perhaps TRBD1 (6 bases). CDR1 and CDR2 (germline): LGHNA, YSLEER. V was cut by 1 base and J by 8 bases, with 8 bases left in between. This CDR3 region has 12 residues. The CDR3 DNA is TGCGCCAGCAGCCAAGCAACAGGGGGCTACACCTTC. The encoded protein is CASSQATGGYTF.

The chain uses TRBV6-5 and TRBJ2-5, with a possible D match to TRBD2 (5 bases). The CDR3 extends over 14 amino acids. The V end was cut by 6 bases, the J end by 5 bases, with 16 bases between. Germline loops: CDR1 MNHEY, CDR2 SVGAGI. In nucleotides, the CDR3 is TGTGCCAGCAGGACCATAGCGTACAGTGAGACCCAGTACTTC. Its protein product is CASRTIAYSETQYF.

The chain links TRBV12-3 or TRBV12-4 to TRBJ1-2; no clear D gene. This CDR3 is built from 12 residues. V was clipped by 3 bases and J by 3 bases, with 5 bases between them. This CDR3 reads CASSFPHYGYTF. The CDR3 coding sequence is TGTGCCAGCAGTTTCCCACACTATGGCTACACCTTC.

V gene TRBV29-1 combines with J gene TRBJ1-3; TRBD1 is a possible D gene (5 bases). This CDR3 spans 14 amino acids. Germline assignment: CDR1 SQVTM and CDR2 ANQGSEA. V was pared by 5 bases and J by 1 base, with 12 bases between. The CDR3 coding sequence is TGCAGCGTTCGAGGGGATGGGTCTGGAAACACCATATATTTT. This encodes CSVRGDGSGNTIYF.

CDR3 sequence reads: CASSNPATYDSNQPQHF. DNA of the CDR3: TGTGCCAGCAGTAACCCGGCCACGTATGATAGCAATCAGCCCCAGCATTTT. The chain recombines TRBV28 with TRBJ1-5, with D hard to call. Germline-derived CDR1 and CDR2 are MDHEN and SYDVKM. Trimming stripped 5 bases from V and 0 bases from J, with 17 bases between. This CDR3 contains 17 residues.

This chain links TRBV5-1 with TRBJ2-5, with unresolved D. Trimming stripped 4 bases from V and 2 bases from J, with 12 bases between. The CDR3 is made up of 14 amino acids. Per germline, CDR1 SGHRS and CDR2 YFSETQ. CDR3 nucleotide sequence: TGCGCCAGCAGCCAGAGAGTCTCACAAGAGACCCAGTACTTC. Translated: CASSQRVSQETQYF.

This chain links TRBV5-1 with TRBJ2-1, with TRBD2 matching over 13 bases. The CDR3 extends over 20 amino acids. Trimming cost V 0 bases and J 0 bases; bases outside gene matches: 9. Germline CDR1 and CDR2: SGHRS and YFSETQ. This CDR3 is CASSLGPGLAGQSSYNEQFF. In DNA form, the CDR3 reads TGCGCCAGCAGCTTGGGGCCGGGACTAGCGGGACAGAGCTCCTACAATGAGCAGTTCTTC.

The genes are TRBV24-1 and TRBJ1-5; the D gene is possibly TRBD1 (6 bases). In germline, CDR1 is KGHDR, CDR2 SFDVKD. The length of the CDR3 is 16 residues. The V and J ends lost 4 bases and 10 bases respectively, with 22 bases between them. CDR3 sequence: CATSEGGQGPSVPQHF. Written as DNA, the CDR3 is TGTGCCACCAGTGAGGGGGGGCAGGGGCCCTCGGTACCCCAGCATTTT.

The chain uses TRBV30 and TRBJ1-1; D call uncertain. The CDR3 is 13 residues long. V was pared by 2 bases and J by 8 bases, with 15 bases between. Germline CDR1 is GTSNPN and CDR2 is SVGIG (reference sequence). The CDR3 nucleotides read TGTGCCTGGAGTTGGAGTGGAGGGAGGGAAGCTTTCTTT. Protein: CAWSWSGGREAFF.

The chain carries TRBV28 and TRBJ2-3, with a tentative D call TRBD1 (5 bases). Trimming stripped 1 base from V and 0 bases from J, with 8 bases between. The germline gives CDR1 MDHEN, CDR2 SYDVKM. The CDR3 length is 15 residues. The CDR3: CASSLLGASTDTQYF. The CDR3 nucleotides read TGTGCCAGCAGTTTATTAGGGGCAAGCACAGATACGCAGTATTTT.

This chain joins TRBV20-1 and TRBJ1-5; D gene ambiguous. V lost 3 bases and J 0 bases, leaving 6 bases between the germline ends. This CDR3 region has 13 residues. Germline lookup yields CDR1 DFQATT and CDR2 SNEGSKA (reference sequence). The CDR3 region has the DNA TGCAGTGCTAGTGAGGATAGCAATCAGCCCCAGCATTTT. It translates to CSASEDSNQPQHF.

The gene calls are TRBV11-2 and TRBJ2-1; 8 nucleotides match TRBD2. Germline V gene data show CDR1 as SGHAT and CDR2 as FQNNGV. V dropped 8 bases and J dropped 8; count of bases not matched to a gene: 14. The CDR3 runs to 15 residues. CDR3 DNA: TGTGCCAGCCGGGATCCGGGACTAGTTATGTATGAGCAGTTCTTC. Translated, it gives CASRDPGLVMYEQFF.

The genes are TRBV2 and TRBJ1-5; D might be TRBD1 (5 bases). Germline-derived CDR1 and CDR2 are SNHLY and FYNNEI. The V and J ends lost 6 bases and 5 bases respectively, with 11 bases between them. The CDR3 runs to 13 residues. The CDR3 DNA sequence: TGTGCCAGCAGCGGGGAGGGGCATCAGCCCCAGCATTTT. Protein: CASSGEGHQPQHF.